These 12 T cell receptor beta chains were sequenced from one sample in a study of CD8 T cells in Susac syndrome. RNA, at 0.5 to 1 ug, was reverse transcribed with random hexamers. Each CDR3 protein gets one entry after TCRdb re-called the immunoSEQ multiplex PCR reads with MiXCR. The sample records around 80,000 distinct CDR3 sequences, around 94% being singletons. The sample comprised CD8+ T cells from PBMCs. The receptors come from a human donor with Susac syndrome.

The chain recombines TRBV7-9 with TRBJ2-7, with D hard to call. In germline, CDR1 is SEHNR, CDR2 FQNEAQ (reference sequence). The length of the CDR3 is 14 residues. V dropped 5 bases and J dropped 0 bases, with 11 bases sitting between them. Here the CDR3 DNA reads TGTGCCAGCAGCCTGGAGTTGCACTCCTACGAGCAGTACTTC. Translation: CASSLELHSYEQYF. Filled out from reference TRBV7-9 and TRBJ2-7, the complete variable domain reads DTGVSQNPRHKITKRGQNVTFRCDPISEHNRLYWYRQTLGQGPEFLTYFQNEAQLEKSRLLSDRFSAERPKGSFSTLEIQRTEQGDSAMYLCASSLELHSYEQYFGPGTRLTVT.

This clonotype was counted a single time. The DNA for the CDR3 is TGCGCCAGCAGCTTGGCCGGGACAGGGGACACTGAAGCTTTCTTT. As protein: CASSLAGTGDTEAFF. J is TRBJ1-1 and V is TRBV5-1; 10 nucleotides match TRBD1. Germline lookup yields CDR1 SGHRS and CDR2 YFSETQ. There are 15 residues in the CDR3. J lost 3 bases, V lost 0 bases, and 2 bases had no gene match.

This sequence joins TRBV12-3 or TRBV12-4 and TRBJ2-2; D is possibly TRBD2 (6 bases). This CDR3 is built from 12 residues. CDR3 in amino acids: CAGGVVTGELFF. The DNA for the CDR3 is TGTGCAGGAGGGGTGGTCACCGGGGAGCTGTTTTTT.

The chain joins TRBV11-2 to TRBJ1-6; 7 bases agree with TRBD1. Germline V gene data show CDR1 as SGHAT and CDR2 as FQNNGV. The CDR3 totals 15 residues. The ends lost 5 bases at V and 5 bases at J; junction bases unmatched: 6. The CDR3 reads CASSPRQGHNSPLHF. The CDR3 coding sequence is TGTGCCAGCAGCCCCCGACAGGGACATAATTCACCCCTCCACTTT.

The chain is built from TRBV6-1 and TRBJ1-5, with 7 bases matching TRBD1. The CDR3 totals 16 residues. Losses at the gene ends were 4 bases for V and 0 bases for J; bases not matched to a gene: 6. Germline assignment: CDR1 MNHNS and CDR2 SASEGT. CDR3 nucleotide sequence: TGTGCCAGCAGTGCCGGGACAGCTTATAGCAATCAGCCCCAGCATTTT. Protein sequence: CASSAGTAYSNQPQHF.

This clonotype was counted once. The rearrangement links TRBV15 to TRBJ2-5; D tentatively fits TRBD1 or TRBD2 (6 bases each). This CDR3 has 17 residues. The V end lost 0 bases, the J end lost 5 bases, and 19 bases lay between the germline ends. Per germline, CDR1 LNHNV and CDR2 YYDKDF (reference sequence). CDR3 bases: TGTGCCACCAGCAGAGATGTGGTTTGGGGGGCGGGGGAGACCCAGTACTTC. This codes for CATSRDVVWGAGETQYF.

V is TRBV7-8 and J is TRBJ2-1, with TRBD2 as a possible D gene (6 bases). Germline V gene sequence: CDR1 SGHVS, CDR2 FQNEAQ. This CDR3 is built from 15 residues. Trimming took 3 bases from V and 10 from J, leaving 19 bases between them. The DNA of the CDR3 is TGTGCCAGCAGCTTCCTAGGGACTCCAGATCGAGAGCAGTTCTTC. Translating gives CASSFLGTPDREQFF.

The genes are TRBV29-1 and TRBJ2-1; 8 bases are a match to TRBD1. The V gene's germline CDR1 is SQVTM and CDR2 ANQGSEA. The CDR3 length is 11 residues. The V segment lost 7 bases and the J segment 4 bases; nucleotides outside the gene matches: 0. The CDR3 region is CSGTGYNEQFF. DNA of the CDR3: TGCAGCGGGACAGGGTACAATGAGCAGTTCTTC.

The gene calls are TRBV29-1 and TRBJ1-1, with no clear D. The CDR3 extends over 13 amino acids. CDR1 and CDR2 from the germline V gene are SQVTM and ANQGSEA. V shed 5 bases and J shed 5 bases, with 15 bases lying between them. CDR3 DNA sequence: TGCAGCGTTTATTTGCAGGCATCTACTGAAGCTTTCTTT. Its protein product is CSVYLQASTEAFF.

The chain recombines TRBV13 with TRBJ2-7; no reliable D call. V dropped 1 base and J dropped 5 bases, with 9 bases sitting between them. The germline CDR1 and CDR2 sequences are PRHDT and FYEKMQ (reference sequence). CDR3 length: 13 amino acids. The DNA of the CDR3 is TGTGCCAGCAGCTTAGCGCAGGATCACGAGCAGTACTTC. Encoded protein: CASSLAQDHEQYF. Combining the CDR3 with reference TRBV13 and TRBJ2-7 gives the whole variable domain AAGVIQSPRHLIKEKRETATLKCYPIPRHDTVYWYQQGPGQDPQFLISFYEKMQSDKGSIPDRFSAQQFSDYHSELNMSSLELGDSALYFCASSLAQDHEQYFGPGTRLTVT.

This clonotype appeared a few times. The V and J genes are TRBV5-4 and TRBJ1-2, with TRBD1 matching over 9 bases. The CDR3 is 16 residues long. The trim removed 4 bases at V and 3 bases at J, leaving 10 bases unmatched. CDR1 is SGHNT, CDR2 YYREEE, per germline (reference sequence). CDR3 sequence reads: CASSIRDREAYYGYTF. The CDR3 DNA sequence: TGTGCCAGCAGCATCCGGGACAGGGAGGCTTACTATGGCTACACCTTC.

This chain joins TRBV7-8 and TRBJ2-1; D gene uncertain. This CDR3 is built from 12 residues. The germline V gene encodes CDR1 SGHVS and CDR2 FQNEAQ. V lost 3 bases and J 9 bases, leaving 9 bases between the germline ends. DNA of the CDR3: TGTGCCAGCAGCTTTGTTCGAACTGAGCAGTTCTTC. It encodes CASSFVRTEQFF.